The 14 T cell receptor beta chains listed next were all sequenced from one sample in a study of beta chain features in type 1 diabetes. Study findings and constraints: Patients with Type 1 diabetes showed moderately but significantly shorter TCRB CDR3s in all four CD4+ subsets.

No cognate antigen is known for these TCRs. Of the isolated RNA, all was reverse transcribed, and so the sequenced material was expressed TCRB transcripts. TCRdb keeps only in-frame clones here, not all; method: immunoSEQ multiplex PCR. The sample yields about 400,000 clones, around 13% seen once. Input material: naive CD4+ T cells from blood. Every receptor here comes from a woman under 30 with type 1 diabetes.

This clone was detected a few times. The chain uses TRBV18 and TRBJ2-5; D might be TRBD2 (5 bases). Per germline, CDR1 KGHSH and CDR2 LQKENI. V lost 6 bases, J lost 1 base, and 24 bases lay in between. The CDR3 is made up of 18 amino acids. The CDR3 sequence is CASSRSPGMVVGQETQYF. The CDR3 DNA reads TGTGCCAGCTCCAGGAGCCCGGGGATGGTAGTCGGCCAAGAGACCCAGTACTTC.

The rearrangement joins TRBV7-2 to TRBJ1-4; 7 positions agree with TRBD1. The CDR3 is made up of 14 amino acids. The V segment lost 3 bases and the J segment 5 bases; nucleotides outside the gene matches: 3. Germline V gene lookup returns CDR1 SGHTA and CDR2 FQGNSA. The CDR3 DNA reads TGTGCCAGCAGCTTGGGGGGACAGAATGAAAAACTGTTTTTT. Protein sequence: CASSLGGQNEKLFF.

The chain links TRBV11-2 to TRBJ2-7, with D perhaps matching TRBD1 (5 bases). The CDR3 loop spans 14 amino acids. Trimming pared 4 bases from V and 2 bases from J, leaving 12 bases between. Per the germline V gene, CDR1 is SGHAT and CDR2 is FQNNGV. The CDR3 nucleotides read TGTGCCAGCAGCTCGCCATACAGGACCTACGAGCAGTACTTC. It is translated as CASSSPYRTYEQYF. The entire variable domain, with the rest obtained from reference TRBV11-2 and TRBJ2-7, is as follows: EAGVAQSPRYKIIEKRQSVAFWCNPISGHATLYWYQQILGQGPKLLIQFQNNGVVDDSQLPKDRFSAERLKGVDSTLKIQPAKLEDSAVYLCASSSPYRTYEQYFGPGTRLTVT.

The rearrangement joins TRBV5-4 to TRBJ2-3; D not resolved. V was cut by 0 bases and J by 4 bases, with 9 bases left in between. The CDR3 runs 14 residues. CDR1 SGHNT and CDR2 YYREEE come from the germline V gene (reference sequence). CDR3 nucleotide sequence: TGTGCCAGCAGCTTGGGGCTAGAGGCAGATACGCAGTATTTT. Residues: CASSLGLEADTQYF. The full variable domain, rest sourced from reference TRBV5-4 and TRBJ2-3, is ETGVTQSPTHLIKTRGQQVTLRCSSQSGHNTVSWYQQALGQGPQFIFQYYREEENGRGNFPPRFSGLQFPNYSSELNVNALELDDSALYLCASSLGLEADTQYFGPGTRLTVL.

The chain recombines TRBV4-3 with TRBJ2-3, with D perhaps matching TRBD2 (5 bases). Trimming removed 4 bases from V and 5 bases from J, with 25 bases in between. Germline V gene data show CDR1 as LGHNA and CDR2 as YSLEER. The CDR3 is 18 residues long. Here the CDR3 DNA reads TGCGCCAGCAGCCCTACGTCGATACTAGTCCCGGTTGGAGATACGCAGTATTTT. It yields the protein CASSPTSILVPVGDTQYF.

This clone was seen a few times. The genes are TRBV20-1 and TRBJ2-7; no clear D. The CDR3 has 10 residues. The germline V gene encodes CDR1 DFQATT and CDR2 SNEGSKA (reference sequence). The V gene lost 6 bases and the J gene lost 3 bases, with 6 bases spanning the gap. The chain's CDR3 is CSAPIYEQYF. The CDR3 DNA reads TGCAGTGCCCCAATCTACGAGCAGTACTTC.

The chain uses TRBV11-2 and TRBJ2-7; D may be TRBD2 (5 bases). The CDR3 is 13 amino acids. Deletions cut 8 bases from V and 4 bases from J, with 15 bases between. CDR1 is SGHAT, CDR2 FQNNGV, per germline. In nucleotides, the CDR3 is TGTGCCAGCGGTCGGGCTAGCTTTTACGAGCAGTACTTC. It yields the protein CASGRASFYEQYF.

This clone was seen more than once but under ten times. This rearrangement joins TRBV9 to TRBJ2-3; a weak D match, TRBD2 (6 bases). The CDR3 sequence is 15 residues long. CDR1 SGDLS and CDR2 YYNGEE come from the germline V gene. V lost 0 bases and J lost 2, with 10 bases in between. CDR3 bases: TGTGCCAGCAGCGTAGCTGGGGGGAACACAGATACGCAGTATTTT. Translated: CASSVAGGNTDTQYF.

This clone was observed a few times. The V call is TRBV18, the J call TRBJ2-1, with TRBD2 matching over 12 bases. The CDR3 contains 14 residues. CDR1 KGHSH and CDR2 LQKENI come from the germline V gene. V lost 2 bases, J lost 9 bases, and 2 bases stayed unmatched. CDR3 amino acids: CASSPSSGRAEQFF. In nucleotides, the CDR3 is TGTGCCAGCTCACCATCTAGCGGGAGGGCTGAGCAGTTCTTC.

The chain recombines TRBV28 with TRBJ1-2; D uncertain. The length of the CDR3 is 14 residues. CDR1 is MDHEN and CDR2 is SYDVKM in the germline V gene. V was pared by 9 bases and J by 3 bases, with 17 bases between. The CDR3, as DNA: TGTGCCAGTCACGGAGGGTACTTCGACTATGGCTACACCTTC. Its translation: CASHGGYFDYGYTF.

This clone was seen a single time. The genes are TRBV4-3 and TRBJ1-4, with 9 bases matching TRBD1. V was clipped by 4 bases and J by 5 bases; unmatched bases: 11. This CDR3 contains 17 residues. Germline CDR1 reads LGHNA; CDR2 reads YSLEER. The CDR3 bases are TGCGCCAGCAGCCCGGGGGACAGGGTATACGTGAATGAAAAACTGTTTTTT. Translating gives CASSPGDRVYVNEKLFF.

The gene calls are TRBV5-1 and TRBJ2-7; a weak D match, TRBD1 (6 bases). V was clipped by 5 bases and J by 3 bases, with 12 bases between them. The CDR3 consists of 13 residues. Germline-derived CDR1 and CDR2 are SGHRS and YFSETQ. The CDR3 is CASSGTGIYEQYF. CDR3 nucleotide sequence: TGCGCCAGCAGTGGAACAGGGATCTACGAGCAGTACTTC.

The table lists this clone with a few counts. The genes are TRBV1 and TRBJ2-1; the table assigns TRBD1, which was not confirmed against the DNA. TRBV1 is an annotated pseudogene. The CDR3 loop spans 16 amino acids. DNA of the CDR3: TGCACCAGCAGCCACCTCGACAGGGAAGGATACAATGAGCAGTTCTTC. It encodes CTSSHLDREGYNEQFF.

This clone came up a few times. The gene calls are TRBV9 and TRBJ1-2; the D gene is possibly TRBD1 (6 bases). Trimming removed 4 bases from V and 6 bases from J, with 22 bases in between. Germline lookup yields CDR1 SGDLS and CDR2 YYNGEE. The CDR3 loop spans 16 amino acids. The CDR3 spells CASSLNPQGKRHGYTF. The CDR3, as DNA: TGTGCCAGCAGCCTCAATCCGCAGGGGAAGAGGCATGGCTACACCTTC.